Listed below are T cell receptor beta chains from one sample, sequenced in a study of T cell responses to AZD1222 COVID-19 vaccine. The method was immunoSEQ multiplex PCR; TCRdb's version includes in-frame clones alone and lacks a portion of them. The sample comprises about 21,000 clones, approximately 80% of which are singletons, and over 40% rests with the top ten. This specimen was peripheral blood, taken on day 0 of AZD1222 vaccination. The receptors were gathered from an adult in good health. CDR3s include the opening cysteine and the closing phenylalanine or tryptophan. The D gene is left open where the match is weak. A row's size may be missing; if present it is once, few, many or a size class.

j_call clone_size cdr3_length v_call d_call cdr3_aa cdr3_nt
TRBJ1-2 few 13 TRBV28 - CASSRPGKGGYTF TGTGCCAGCAGTCGCCCAGGGAAAGGGGGCTACACCTTC
TRBJ1-2 - 16 TRBV28 - CASSLTEDGLGYGYTF TGTGCCAGCAGTTTAACCGAGGACGGGTTGGGGTATGGCTACACCTTC
TRBJ2-7 few 13 TRBV13 TRBD1 CASSPTGLVEQYF TGTGCCAGCAGCCCGACAGGGTTGGTCGAGCAGTACTTC
TRBJ1-5 - 14 TRBV18 - CASSGEYSNQPQHF TGTGCCAGCTCAGGAGAATATAGCAATCAGCCCCAGCATTTT
TRBJ2-7 - 14 TRBV10-3 - CAISESEGPYEQYF TGTGCCATCAGTGAGTCTGAGGGCCCCTACGAGCAGTACTTC
TRBJ1-2 - 15 TRBV3-1/TRBV3-2 - CASSQETAAAYGYTF TGTGCCAGCAGCCAAGAAACGGCGGCCGCCTATGGCTACACCTTC
TRBJ2-7 - 16 TRBV3-1/TRBV3-2 - CASSQGSASLSNEQYF TGTGCCAGCAGCCAAGGTTCGGCTAGCCTATCAAACGAGCAGTACTTC
TRBJ2-7 - 15 TRBV10-3 - CAISGAATSSYEQYF TGTGCCATCAGTGGGGCCGCAACATCCTCCTACGAGCAGTACTTC
TRBJ2-1 - 11 TRBV20-1 - CSARRDNEQFF TGCAGTGCTAGGCGGGACAATGAGCAGTTCTTC
TRBJ2-1 - 19 TRBV27 TRBD2 CASSSWDTIAGGGYNEQFF TGTGCCAGCAGTTCCTGGGACACCATAGCGGGAGGCGGTTACAATGAGCAGTTCTTC
TRBJ1-1 - 17 TRBV6-4 TRBD1 CASTYDRGTMKNTEAFF TGTGCCAGCACGTATGACAGGGGAACCATGAAGAACACTGAAGCTTTCTTT
TRBJ2-7 - 15 TRBV24-1 - CATSEGDHSTYEQYF TGTGCCACCAGTGAGGGGGACCACTCAACCTACGAGCAGTACTTC
TRBJ2-7 - 15 TRBV15 - CATSRDLTASYEQYF TGTGCCACCAGCAGAGATCTGACGGCTTCCTACGAGCAGTACTTC
TRBJ1-2 - 13 TRBV2 - CASSEGLTSGYTF TGTGCCAGCAGTGAGGGACTGACCTCGGGCTACACCTTC
TRBJ1-1 - 20 TRBV4-1 TRBD1 CASSQEWLGTGGVGDTEAFF TGCGCCAGCAGCCAAGAGTGGTTAGGAACAGGGGGCGTAGGCGACACTGAAGCTTTCTTT
TRBJ2-7 - 15 TRBV7-4 TRBD2 CASSSDPRTSGEQYF TGTGCCAGCAGCTCCGATCCGAGGACTAGCGGCGAGCAGTACTTC
TRBJ2-7 - 15 TRBV7-9 - CASSHRDSTFYEQYF TGTGCCAGCAGCCACCGGGACTCGACATTCTACGAGCAGTACTTC
TRBJ2-1 - 15 TRBV7-3 TRBD2 CASSLLAGGYNEQFF TGTGCCAGCAGCTTACTAGCGGGAGGGTACAATGAGCAGTTCTTC
TRBJ1-3 medium-sized 11 TRBV19 - CASADGNTIYF TGTGCCAGTGCTGATGGAAACACCATATATTTT
TRBJ1-2 - 14 TRBV19 - CASSILAGNYGYTF TGTGCCAGTAGTATACTGGCCGGAAACTATGGCTACACCTTC
TRBJ2-7 few 16 TRBV7-2 - CASSSHPKGWSYEQYF TGTGCCAGCAGCTCCCACCCCAAGGGGTGGTCCTACGAGCAGTACTTC
TRBJ1-4 - 15 TRBV28 TRBD1 CASSVAGTENEKLFF TGTGCCAGCAGTGTGGCCGGGACAGAAAATGAAAAACTGTTTTTT
TRBJ2-3 - 15 TRBV28 TRBD2 CASSLEAGDGDTQYF TGTGCCAGCAGTTTGGAAGCGGGAGATGGAGATACGCAGTATTTT
TRBJ2-5 - 14 TRBV28 - CASSHIAEQETQYF TGTGCCAGCAGCCATATAGCGGAACAAGAGACCCAGTACTTC
TRBJ1-5 few 16 TRBV19 - CASSNGQTASNQPQHF TGTGCCAGTAGTAATGGACAGACTGCTAGCAATCAGCCCCAGCATTTT
TRBJ2-1 - 15 TRBV6-1 - CASSESRGRSNEQFF TGTGCCAGCAGTGAATCCCGGGGGAGGTCGAATGAGCAGTTCTTC
TRBJ1-2 - 12 TRBV28 - CASSPRGYGYTF TGTGCCAGCAGCCCAAGGGGCTATGGCTACACCTTC
TRBJ1-2 - 13 TRBV7-8 - CASSLRSWDGYTF TGTGCCAGCAGCTTACGGAGTTGGGATGGCTACACCTTC
TRBJ1-3 - 14 TRBV3-1/TRBV3-2 - CASSLGPSGNTIYF TGTGCCAGCAGCCTTGGGCCTAGCGGGAACACCATATATTTT
TRBJ2-5 medium-sized 16 TRBV6-5 - CASSFPDREGEETQYF TGTGCCAGCAGTTTCCCGGACAGGGAGGGCGAAGAGACCCAGTACTTC
TRBJ1-1 once 14 TRBV23-1 - CASSQGEVNTEAFF TGCGCCAGCAGTCAAGGTGAAGTGAACACTGAAGCTTTCTTT
TRBJ1-2 - 13 TRBV30 - CAWSERGLYGYTF TGTGCCTGGAGTGAAAGGGGTCTCTATGGCTACACCTTC
TRBJ1-5 - 14 TRBV7-4 - CASSFGQGGQPQHF TGTGCCAGCAGCTTCGGGCAGGGCGGGCAGCCCCAGCATTTT
TRBJ2-5 - 11 TRBV7-8 - CASSLPETQYF TGTGCCAGCAGCTTACCAGAGACCCAGTACTTC